The entry below describes one TCR beta chain. Its antigen remains unidentified. After removal of 2 bases from V and 5 bases from J, the junction contained 5 bases not matched to a gene. The CDR3 is 14 residues long. Germline CDR1 and CDR2: LNHDA and SQIVND (reference sequence). TCRB transcripts that were expressed got sequenced, as all of the isolated RNA had been reverse transcribed. Profiled with immunoSEQ multiplex PCR; TCRdb holds only in-frame clones, not every one. The sample yields roughly 730,000 clones, 13% seen once. The data originate from a study of beta chain features in type 1 diabetes. Regarding the study as a whole: VDJ junctions sequenced from type 1 diabetes patients showed fewer insertions and more deletions. For Type 1 diabetes patients, all four CD4+ subsets carried TCRB CDR3s that were moderately but significantly shorter.

The sequencing sample was made of naive CD4+ T cells from blood. The J gene is TRBJ1-1, the V gene TRBV19; 7 bases map to TRBD1. The origin of this receptor is a man aged 18 to 29 with type 1 diabetes. The CDR3 sequence: CASSIKGARTEAFF. The CDR3 nucleotides read TGTGCCAGTAGTATAAAGGGGGCGCGGACTGAAGCTTTCTTT.